Shown below are 9 T cell receptor beta chains from a single sample sequenced in a study of PD-L1 blockade in urothelial cancer. Time point in this sample: peripheral blood 6 weeks after treatment start. Assay used: immunoSEQ multiplex PCR; TCRdb lists only in-frame clones, some missing. The sample includes over 40,000 clones, roughly 85% of them seen just once. Sequenced material: PBMCs, taken around atezolizumab (anti-PD-L1) treatment. Receptor source: a man aged 65 to 79 with urothelial cancer.

In the case of this clone: Other DNA sequences in this sample translate to the same CDR3. The rearrangement uses TRBV6-5 and TRBJ1-2; D is possibly TRBD1 (6 bases). There are 13 residues in the CDR3. The germline V gene encodes CDR1 MNHEY and CDR2 SVGAGI. The germline V and J ends were trimmed by 2 bases and 2 bases, with 6 bases remaining between them. The CDR3 loop reads CASSYTGNYGYTF. CDR3 bases: TGTGCCAGCAGTTACACAGGGAACTATGGCTACACCTTC.

This chain links TRBV5-6 with TRBJ2-4; 8 bases are shared with TRBD1. The CDR3 has 13 amino acids. Per the germline V gene, CDR1 is SGHDT and CDR2 is YYEEEE. V was clipped by 4 bases and J by 10 bases; unmatched bases: 7. DNA for the CDR3: TGTGCCAGCAGCATGGGACAGGAGATTATTCAGTACTTC. This gives the protein CASSMGQEIIQYF.

This chain connects TRBV4-1 to TRBJ2-5; no reliable D call. The CDR3 is 13 residues long. Per germline, CDR1 MGHRA and CDR2 YSYEKL. The ends were cut back, 4 bases at V and 5 bases at J, with 11 bases in the middle. The chain's CDR3 is CASSLLRLETQYF. The CDR3, as DNA: TGCGCCAGCAGCCTCCTGAGGCTGGAGACCCAGTACTTC.

This sequence joins TRBV7-3 and TRBJ2-3; TRBD2 aligns across 9 bases. V lost 5 bases, J lost 2 bases, and 5 bases stayed unmatched. The CDR3 consists of 15 residues. Germline lookup yields CDR1 SGHTA and CDR2 FQGTGA. CDR3 sequence (DNA): TGTGCCAGCAGCAACCGACTAGCGGACACAGATACGCAGTATTTT. Translated, it gives CASSNRLADTDTQYF.

The chain employs TRBV11-2 and TRBJ1-2, with 7 bases that match TRBD1. Germline V gene lookup returns CDR1 SGHAT and CDR2 FQNNGV. CDR3 length: 16 amino acids. V shed 0 bases, J shed 4 bases, and the junction held 8 bases outside the gene matches. The CDR3 sequence: CASSLDLWQGVYGYTF. CDR3 coding DNA: TGTGCCAGCAGCTTAGATCTGTGGCAGGGGGTCTATGGCTACACCTTC.

This clone was found a few times. The V and J genes are TRBV18 and TRBJ1-5, with D unclear. V gave up 6 bases and J gave up 0 bases, with 9 bases separating them. The CDR3 consists of 14 residues. Germline V lookup: CDR1 KGHSH, CDR2 LQKENI. In DNA, the CDR3 is TGTGCCAGCTCTTCCGGTAATAGCAATCAGCCCCAGCATTTT. This translates into CASSSGNSNQPQHF.

This clone has just one count. The V and J genes are TRBV5-4 and TRBJ1-2, with D possibly TRBD1 on 6 matching bases. CDR1 is SGHNT and CDR2 is YYREEE in the germline V gene (reference sequence). Between the trimmed V and J ends, which lost 0 bases and 2 bases, there was a span of 11 bases. The CDR3 runs to 15 residues. The CDR3 bases are TGTGCCAGCAGCTTGGTCAGGGGCTCAAACTATGGCTACACCTTC. Translated, it gives CASSLVRGSNYGYTF.

The genes are TRBV5-1 and TRBJ2-2; 10 bases map to TRBD2. The trim removed 4 bases at V and 1 base at J, leaving 4 bases unmatched. The CDR3 totals 16 residues. In germline, CDR1 is SGHRS, CDR2 YFSETQ. The CDR3 region is CASSRRLAGNTGELFF. CDR3 sequence (DNA): TGCGCCAGCAGCCGACGACTAGCGGGGAACACCGGGGAGCTGTTTTTT. The full variable domain, its missing parts supplied by reference TRBV5-1 and TRBJ2-2, is KAGVTQTPRYLIKTRGQQVTLSCSPISGHRSVSWYQQTPGQGLQFLFEYFSETQRNKGNFPGRFSGRQFSNSRSEMNVSTLELGDSALYLCASSRRLAGNTGELFFGEGSRLTVL.

V is TRBV18 and J is TRBJ2-7; 7 nucleotides align to TRBD2. V lost 4 bases to trimming and J lost 2 bases; unmatched junction nucleotides: 14. Per germline, CDR1 KGHSH and CDR2 LQKENI. CDR3 length: 17 amino acids. Written as DNA, the CDR3 is TGTGCCAGCTCACACAACCGGGGGACGGGAGGAGCCTACGAGCAGTACTTC. As protein: CASSHNRGTGGAYEQYF.